The T cell receptor (beta chain) described here comes from a study of T cell responses to AZD1222 COVID-19 vaccine. Whole-study context: Pooled together were second doses at about 4 or about 12 weeks. Broader study findings: Possibly, clonal diversity was underestimated; donors were largely white British and included more females. Regions 160-218 and 743-854 held dominance among vaccine-associated CD4 TCRs, which spanned spike. The breadth and depth of Spike-specific TCRs increased once two AZD1222 doses had been given.

The protocol was immunoSEQ multiplex PCR, while the TCRdb copy is restricted to in-frame clones and leaves out a portion. The sample holds under 100,000 clones, approximately 88% seen once. Concerning this clone: Its antigen is unknown.

V trimming: 4 bases; J trimming: 4 bases; junction bases outside the gene matches: 9. CDR1 is LGHDT, CDR2 YNNKEL, per germline (reference sequence). This CDR3 is 15 amino acids long. The chain uses TRBV3-1 (or the pseudogene TRBV3-2) and TRBJ2-5; 7 nucleotides line up with TRBD1. The sequencing used peripheral blood, collected on day 0 of AZD1222 vaccination. The origin of this receptor is an adult in good health. The CDR3 nucleotides read TGTGCCAGCAGCCGCGGACAGGTTTTAGGAGAGACCCAGTACTTC. Translated, it gives CASSRGQVLGETQYF.